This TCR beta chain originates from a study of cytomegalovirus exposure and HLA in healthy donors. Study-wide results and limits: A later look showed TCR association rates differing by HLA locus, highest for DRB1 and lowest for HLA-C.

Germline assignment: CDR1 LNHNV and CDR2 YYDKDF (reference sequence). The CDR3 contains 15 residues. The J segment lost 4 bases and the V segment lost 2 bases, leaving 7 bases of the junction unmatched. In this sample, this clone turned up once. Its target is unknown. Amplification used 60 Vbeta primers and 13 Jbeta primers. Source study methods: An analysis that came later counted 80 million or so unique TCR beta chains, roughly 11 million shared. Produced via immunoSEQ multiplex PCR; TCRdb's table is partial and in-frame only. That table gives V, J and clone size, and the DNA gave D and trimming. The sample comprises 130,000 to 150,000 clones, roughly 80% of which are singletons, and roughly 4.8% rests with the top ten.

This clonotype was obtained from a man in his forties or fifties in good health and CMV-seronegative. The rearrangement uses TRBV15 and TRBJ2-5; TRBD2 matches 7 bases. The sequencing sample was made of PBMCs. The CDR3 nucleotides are TGTGCCACCAGCAGATTCTCGGGGGGAGGAGAGACCCAGTACTTC. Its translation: CATSRFSGGGETQYF.